What follows are 24 T cell receptor beta chains derived from one specimen sequenced in a study of blood T cell repertoires in COVID-19. Repertoires were generated with immunoSEQ multiplex PCR, while TCRdb's copy carries only in-frame clones and drops some. The sample contains around 620,000 clones, approximately 90% of which appear only once. The sample taken for sequencing was peripheral blood. Source of these receptors: a woman aged 18-35 years with acute or convalescent COVID-19.

A remark on this clone: Other DNA sequences from this sample encode an identical CDR3 as well. The rearrangement joins TRBV12-3 or TRBV12-4 to TRBJ1-1; D may be TRBD1 (6 bases). V was trimmed by 5 bases and J by 5 bases, leaving 12 bases between them. This CDR3 comprises 13 residues. This CDR3 is CASSLIRGTEAFF. As DNA, the CDR3 is TGTGCCAGCAGTCTGATAAGGGGGACTGAAGCTTTCTTT.

The gene calls are TRBV9 and TRBJ2-2; no clear D. Trimming took off 0 bases at V and 5 bases at J, with 5 bases between the two ends. The CDR3 contains 13 residues. The germline CDR1 and CDR2 sequences are SGDLS and YYNGEE. The CDR3 region is CASSVEATGELFF. Here the CDR3 DNA reads TGTGCCAGCAGCGTAGAAGCGACCGGGGAGCTGTTTTTT.

This chain joins TRBV21-1 and TRBJ1-2. TRBV21-1 is recorded as a pseudogene. The CDR3 is 14 amino acids. CDR3 sequence: CASSKGEKNYGYTF. CDR3 bases: TGTGCCAGCAGCAAAGGCGAGAAAAACTATGGCTACACCTTC.

The chain uses TRBV5-1 and TRBJ1-1, with D maybe TRBD1 (5 bases). Trimming shortened V by 4 bases and J by 5 bases, and 18 bases separated the two germline ends. There are 15 residues in the CDR3. Germline CDR1 is SGHRS and CDR2 is YFSETQ. The chain's CDR3 is CASSPSRQSGTEAFF. Written as DNA, the CDR3 is TGCGCCAGCAGCCCTTCCAGACAGAGTGGAACTGAAGCTTTCTTT.

The chain recombines TRBV4-3 with TRBJ1-5; D is unclear. Germline V gene sequence: CDR1 LGHNA, CDR2 YSLEER. V gave up 2 bases and J gave up 5 bases, with 7 bases separating them. The CDR3 runs to 13 residues. The CDR3 DNA sequence: TGCGCCAGCAGCCAAACATTCGATCAGCCCCAGCATTTT. It codes for CASSQTFDQPQHF.

The chain employs TRBV6-2 or TRBV6-3 and TRBJ2-7; TRBD2 might be the D (5 bases). CDR3 length: 13 amino acids. V gave up 2 bases and J gave up 6 bases, with 11 bases separating them. Germline lookup yields CDR1 MNHEY and CDR2 SVGEGT. The CDR3, as DNA: TGTGCCAGCAGTTACGGGCTAGCCGTCGAGCAGTACTTC. This gives the protein CASSYGLAVEQYF.

This clone was observed a handful of times. The CDR3, as DNA: TGTGCCACCCCAAGGGGCACCTCTGGAAACACCATATATTTT. It translates to CATPRGTSGNTIYF. The chain recombines TRBV2 with TRBJ1-3; possible D gene TRBD1, 5 bases. Trimming stripped 10 bases from V and 0 bases from J, with 13 bases between. CDR1 and CDR2 (germline): SNHLY, FYNNEI. The CDR3 consists of 14 residues. Together with reference TRBV2 and TRBJ1-3, the CDR3 gives the full variable domain: EPEVTQTPSHQVTQMGQEVILRCVPISNHLYFYWYRQILGQKVEFLVSFYNNEISEKSEIFDDQFSVERPDGSNFTLKIRSTKLEDSAMYFCATPRGTSGNTIYFGEGSWLTVV.

This clone turned up a few times. The identical CDR3 is also encoded by other nucleotide sequences in the sample. This rearrangement joins TRBV18 to TRBJ1-3, with TRBD1 as a possible D gene (5 bases). V shed 2 bases and J shed 0 bases, with 5 bases lying between them. This CDR3 has 14 residues. CDR1 is KGHSH and CDR2 is LQKENI in the germline V gene. The CDR3 sequence: CASSPDSSGNTIYF. The DNA of the CDR3 is TGTGCCAGCTCACCAGACAGCTCTGGAAACACCATATATTTT.

The chain combines TRBV5-4 with TRBJ1-2; 11 bases are a match to TRBD1. V gave up 2 bases and J gave up 2 bases; unmatched junction bases: 8. The CDR3 runs 17 residues. Germline V gene data show CDR1 as SGHNT and CDR2 as YYREEE (reference sequence). CDR3 protein: CASSLEGTGGLNYGYTF. The CDR3 nucleotides read TGTGCCAGCAGCTTAGAGGGGACAGGGGGATTGAACTATGGCTACACCTTC.

The J gene is TRBJ1-3, the V gene TRBV3-1 (or the pseudogene TRBV3-2); D is ambiguous. V lost 8 bases to trimming and J lost 0 bases, with 11 bases between them. This CDR3 has 14 amino acids. Germline V gene data show CDR1 as LGHDT and CDR2 as YNNKEL (reference sequence). As DNA, the CDR3 is TGTGCCAGCGGGAGGGCTCCCTCTGGAAACACCATATATTTT. Encoded protein: CASGRAPSGNTIYF.

The rearrangement uses TRBV11-2 and TRBJ1-1; D is unclear. Trimming cost V 5 bases and J 8 bases, with 15 bases left between them. This CDR3 contains 13 residues. CDR1 SGHAT and CDR2 FQNNGV come from the germline V gene. This CDR3 reads CASSLRPAGEAFF. In DNA form, the CDR3 reads TGTGCCAGCAGCCTACGTCCGGCGGGAGAAGCTTTCTTT.

The chain is built from TRBV3-1 (or the pseudogene TRBV3-2) and TRBJ2-7; unclear D gene. Per germline, CDR1 LGHDT and CDR2 YNNKEL (reference sequence). V dropped 3 bases and J dropped 2 bases, with 8 bases sitting between them. The CDR3 extends over 13 amino acids. The CDR3 DNA reads TGTGCCAGCAGCCAGGCAGGCCCCTACGAGCAGTACTTC. As protein: CASSQAGPYEQYF.

The chain employs TRBV6-5 and TRBJ1-5; the match to TRBD1 covers 8 bases. The germline gives CDR1 MNHEY, CDR2 SVGAGI. Trimming cost V 6 bases and J 6 bases; bases outside gene matches: 7. This CDR3 has 14 residues. CDR3 in amino acids: CASRDQGASQPQHF. CDR3 sequence (DNA): TGTGCCAGCAGGGATCAGGGGGCCTCTCAGCCCCAGCATTTT.

The V call is TRBV10-3, the J call TRBJ1-2, with 7 bases that match TRBD1. The CDR3 runs to 15 residues. The germline V gene has CDR1 ENHRY and CDR2 SYGVKD. V lost 4 bases, J lost 3 bases, and 8 bases stayed unmatched. This chain's CDR3 is CAISAPDRVDYGYTF. The CDR3 DNA sequence: TGTGCCATCAGTGCCCCCGACAGGGTTGACTATGGCTACACCTTC.

The chain combines TRBV4-3 with TRBJ2-1, with 8 bases identical to TRBD1. This CDR3 comprises 15 residues. V lost 3 bases and J lost 1; bases outside the gene matches: 2. Germline V gene lookup returns CDR1 LGHNA and CDR2 YSLEER. The CDR3 loop is CASSHGQGSYNEQFF. CDR3 DNA sequence: TGCGCCAGCAGCCACGGACAGGGTTCCTACAATGAGCAGTTCTTC.

The chain's CDR3 is CSASPGTGLGATNEKLFF. DNA of the CDR3: TGCAGTGCTAGTCCCGGGACAGGATTAGGGGCGACTAATGAAAAACTGTTTTTT. The chain links TRBV20-1 to TRBJ1-4, with 8 bases lining up with TRBD1. CDR1 is DFQATT and CDR2 is SNEGSKA in the germline V gene (reference sequence). V shed 3 bases, J shed 2 bases, and the junction held 14 bases outside the gene matches. The CDR3 has 18 amino acids.

The gene calls are TRBV14 and TRBJ2-5; 9 nucleotides agree with TRBD1. Trimming cost V 0 bases and J 5 bases; bases outside gene matches: 10. The CDR3 runs 17 residues. The germline V gene has CDR1 SGHDN and CDR2 FVKESK. CDR3 DNA sequence: TGTGCCAGCAGCCAAGATAGCGGTACAGGGGGCAGGGAGACCCAGTACTTC. Translating gives CASSQDSGTGGRETQYF.

V and J are TRBV13 and TRBJ2-5, with D maybe TRBD2 (5 bases). The CDR3 runs 16 residues. Germline V gene sequence: CDR1 PRHDT, CDR2 FYEKMQ (reference sequence). Trimming removed 0 bases from V and 7 bases from J, with 18 bases in between. The CDR3 here is CASSLGRTLRSGTQYF. The CDR3 DNA sequence: TGTGCCAGCAGCTTAGGCCGAACCCTTAGGAGCGGGACCCAGTACTTC.

The chain uses TRBV10-3 and TRBJ1-1, with 8 bases aligning to TRBD1. Germline-derived CDR1 and CDR2 are ENHRY and SYGVKD. V was pared by 3 bases and J by 3 bases, with 9 bases of the junction left unmatched. The CDR3 is 16 residues long. The CDR3 region has the DNA TGTGCCATCAGTGACCAGGGGGCGAGTTTAGACACTGAAGCTTTCTTT. Protein sequence: CAISDQGASLDTEAFF.

V usage is TRBV7-9 and J usage is TRBJ1-6; D remains ambiguous. Per germline, CDR1 SEHNR and CDR2 FQNEAQ (reference sequence). The CDR3 extends over 16 amino acids. V dropped 5 bases and J dropped 3 bases, with 14 bases sitting between them. The CDR3 DNA follows: TGTGCCAGCAGCCCATCTGTCCTACTCTATAATTCACCCCTCCACTTT. It translates to CASSPSVLLYNSPLHF.

The V call is TRBV6-6, the J call TRBJ2-7; 8 bases match TRBD2. The junction had 3 bases not matched to a gene; V was cut back by 0 bases and J by 2 bases. The CDR3 loop spans 15 amino acids. Germline V gene data show CDR1 as MNHNY and CDR2 as SVGAGI (reference sequence). The chain's CDR3 is CASSYSFGGAYEQYF. CDR3 DNA: TGTGCCAGCAGTTACTCCTTCGGGGGGGCCTACGAGCAGTACTTC.

This clone was recorded only once. This rearrangement joins TRBV2 to TRBJ1-1; D may be TRBD1 (5 bases). The germline V and J ends were trimmed by 7 bases and 1 base, with 7 bases remaining between them. The CDR3 is 12 amino acids. Germline CDR1 reads SNHLY; CDR2 reads FYNNEI. The CDR3 sequence: CASNQGNTEAFF. CDR3 coding DNA: TGTGCCAGCAATCAGGGGAACACTGAAGCTTTCTTT.

The chain joins TRBV6-2 or TRBV6-3 to TRBJ2-2, with TRBD2 identical over 13 bases. This CDR3 contains 18 residues. The ends lost 0 bases at V and 4 bases at J; junction bases unmatched: 5. CDR1 and CDR2 (germline): MNHEY, SVGEGT. The chain's CDR3 is CASSYSTSGGPSTGELFF. CDR3 DNA sequence: TGTGCCAGCAGTTACTCGACTAGCGGGGGGCCCTCCACCGGGGAGCTGTTTTTT.

This chain connects TRBV27 to TRBJ2-1; a possible D gene is TRBD1 (5 bases). The CDR3 length is 17 residues. Germline V gives CDR1 MNHEY, CDR2 SMNVEV (reference sequence). V was shortened by 4 bases and J by 0 bases, with 16 bases between the two germline ends. The CDR3: CASSSYTHRSSYNEQFF. The CDR3 region has the DNA TGTGCCAGCAGTTCCTACACCCACAGGAGCTCCTACAATGAGCAGTTCTTC.